These T cell receptor beta chains were read from a single sample in a study of memory CD4+ T cells and cytomegalovirus serostatus. Profiling relied on immunoSEQ multiplex PCR, and the TCRdb table lists in-frame clones only, not all of them. This repertoire shows about 39,000 clones, over 65% found once; its top ten account for 0.78%. Input material: memory CD4+ T cells from blood. The source is an adult in good health and CMV-seronegative. CDR3s include the opening cysteine and the closing phenylalanine or tryptophan. A D gene is named only where the DNA matches it firmly. Expanded clones are given a class, and other clones once, few, many or no size at all.

d_call	v_call	clone_size	j_call	cdr3_aa	cdr3_nt
.	TRBV30	.	TRBJ1-5	CACNFKGNLNQPQHF	TGTGCCTGTAACTTTAAGGGGAATCTGAATCAGCCCCAGCATTTT
TRBD1	TRBV12-5	.	TRBJ2-7	CASGLVQGQGIHEQYF	TGTGCTAGTGGTTTGGTACAGGGACAGGGGATCCACGAGCAGTACTTC
.	TRBV7-6	.	TRBJ2-1	CASSLGPTDEQFF	TGTGCCAGCAGCTTAGGGCCAACGGATGAGCAGTTCTTC
.	TRBV19	.	TRBJ1-3	CASSIVRGTLSGNTIYF	TGTGCCAGTAGTATAGTTCGGGGGACCCTCTCTGGAAACACCATATATTTT
.	TRBV5-8	.	TRBJ2-7	CASSSDSYEQYF	TGTGCCAGCAGCTCAGACTCCTACGAGCAGTACTTC
.	TRBV5-4	few	TRBJ1-1	CASSPSGQGGTEAFF	TGTGCCAGCAGCCCCTCCGGGCAGGGAGGCACTGAAGCTTTCTTT
.	TRBV6-5	.	TRBJ2-3	CASSIRGDTQYF	TGTGCCAGCAGTATAAGGGGAGATACGCAGTATTTT
.	TRBV10-2	few	TRBJ1-2	CASSRQGDYGYTF	TGCGCCAGCAGTCGCCAGGGAGACTATGGCTACACCTTC
TRBD2	TRBV7-9	.	TRBJ2-1	CASSLSDSGEKFF	TGTGCCAGCAGCTTAAGTGATAGCGGGGAGAAGTTCTTC
.	TRBV6-5	.	TRBJ1-6	CASSPPGVYNSPLHF	TGTGCCAGCAGTCCCCCGGGGGTCTATAATTCACCCCTCCACTTT
.	TRBV15	.	TRBJ1-4	CATSREGFLLTNEKLFF	TGTGCCACCAGCAGAGAAGGGTTCCTCCTGACTAATGAAAAACTGTTTTTT
.	TRBV5-8	.	TRBJ1-1	CASSSRTGTEAFF	TGTGCCAGCAGCTCGCGGACGGGTACTGAAGCTTTCTTT
TRBD1	TRBV7-8	few	TRBJ1-2	CASSPTGTASNYGYTF	TGTGCCAGCAGTCCCACCGGGACAGCTTCTAACTATGGCTACACCTTC
.	TRBV19	.	TRBJ1-3	CASKRGFKADGNTIYF	TGTGCCAGTAAACGGGGTTTCAAAGCGGATGGAAACACCATATATTTT
TRBD1	TRBV7-8	.	TRBJ1-5	CASSSRTGNNQPQHF	TGTGCCAGCAGCTCCCGGACAGGTAACAATCAGCCCCAGCATTTT
TRBD1	TRBV18	.	TRBJ2-3	CASSPTGQGADTQYF	TGTGCCAGCTCACCAACGGGACAGGGCGCAGATACGCAGTATTTT
.	TRBV7-8	.	TRBJ1-6	CASSLASNSPLHF	TGTGCCAGCAGCCTCGCGAGTAATTCACCCCTCCACTTT
TRBD1	TRBV6-6	.	TRBJ2-7	CASSYLQGPSYEQYF	TGTGCCAGCAGTTACCTACAGGGGCCCTCCTACGAGCAGTACTTC
TRBD1	TRBV30	few	TRBJ1-4	CASDRGGEKLFF	TGTGCCTCGGACAGGGGGGGCGAAAAACTGTTTTTT
TRBD2	TRBV30	.	TRBJ2-3	CAWGLAGADTQYF	TGTGCCTGGGGGCTAGCGGGGGCAGATACGCAGTATTTT
TRBD1	TRBV18	.	TRBJ1-1	CASSPDRDTEAFF	TGTGCCAGCTCACCCGACAGGGACACTGAAGCTTTCTTT
.	TRBV7-6	.	TRBJ1-1	CASSLAGPNTEAFF	TGTGCCAGCAGCTTAGCTGGGCCAAACACTGAAGCTTTCTTT
.	TRBV27	.	TRBJ1-1	CASSSGRAEAFF	TGTGCCAGCAGTTCCGGACGGGCTGAAGCTTTCTTT
.	TRBV5-8	.	TRBJ1-4	CASSLRGQWNEKLFF	TGTGCCAGCAGCTTGAGAGGACAGTGGAATGAAAAACTGTTTTTT
.	TRBV7-9	few	TRBJ2-1	CASSLGGSYNEQFF	TGTGCCAGCAGCTTAGGGGGCTCCTACAATGAGCAGTTCTTC
TRBD2	TRBV15	.	TRBJ2-3	CATSRAGTSGALTDTQYF	TGTGCCACCAGCAGAGCGGGGACTAGCGGGGCTCTCACAGATACGCAGTATTTT
.	TRBV6-4	.	TRBJ1-6	CARSLGGKNSPLHF	TGTGCCAGGTCGCTCGGGGGAAAAAATTCACCCCTCCACTTT
.	TRBV12-5	.	TRBJ1-5	CASGLVRWTDYSNQPQHF	TGTGCTAGTGGTTTGGTACGGTGGACAGACTATAGCAATCAGCCCCAGCATTTT
.	TRBV6-4	.	TRBJ1-2	CASSDPSQGYGYTF	TGTGCCAGCAGTGACCCCAGTCAGGGATATGGCTACACCTTC
.	TRBV4-1	.	TRBJ2-3	CASSRETSLTTDTQYF	TGCGCCAGCAGCCGAGAGACTAGTTTAACGACAGATACGCAGTATTTT
TRBD1	TRBV12-5	medium-sized	TRBJ1-5	CASGLVQVDRANQPQHF	TGTGCTAGTGGTTTGGTACAAGTCGACAGGGCAAATCAGCCCCAGCATTTT
.	TRBV7-3	.	TRBJ2-3	CASRRTDTDTQYF	TGTGCCAGCAGACGGACCGATACAGATACGCAGTATTTT
.	TRBV20-1	.	TRBJ2-1	CSASVDEQFF	TGCAGTGCCTCCGTGGATGAGCAGTTCTTC
TRBD1	TRBV5-1	few	TRBJ1-2	CASSAGLGQGSNYGYTF	TGCGCCAGCAGCGCCGGCCTGGGACAGGGCTCTAACTATGGCTACACCTTC
.	TRBV10-3	.	TRBJ1-3	CAISTGGNTIYF	TGTGCCATCAGTACAGGGGGAAACACCATATATTTT
TRBD1	TRBV5-1	.	TRBJ2-5	CASSLVPDRVTQETQYF	TGCGCCAGCAGCTTGGTTCCGGACAGGGTAACCCAAGAGACCCAGTACTTC
.	TRBV18	.	TRBJ1-3	CASSPKQNLNRAPGNTIYF	TGTGCCAGCTCACCTAAGCAAAACCTCAACAGGGCCCCTGGAAACACCATATATTTT
.	TRBV5-1	few	TRBJ1-1	CASSREINTEAFF	TGCGCCAGCAGCAGGGAGATCAACACTGAAGCTTTCTTT
.	TRBV5-1	.	TRBJ2-2	CASSLEAVNTGELFF	TGCGCCAGCAGCTTGGAAGCGGTGAACACCGGGGAGCTGTTTTTT
TRBD1	TRBV6-5	.	TRBJ2-5	CASSYLQGRQETQYF	TGTGCCAGCAGTTACCTACAGGGGAGACAAGAGACCCAGTACTTC
.	TRBV27	.	TRBJ1-6	CASSLKGDNSPLHF	TGTGCCAGCAGTTTAAAGGGGGATAATTCACCCCTCCACTTT
.	TRBV5-1	.	TRBJ1-1	CASSLGDFLDTEAFF	TGCGCCAGCAGCTTGGGGGATTTTTTAGACACTGAAGCTTTCTTT
.	TRBV19	.	TRBJ2-6	CASSIVGGANVLTF	TGTGCCAGTAGTATAGTGGGTGGGGCCAACGTCCTGACTTTC
.	TRBV21-1	.	TRBJ2-2	CASSKGQGTGELFF	TGTGCCAGCAGCAAGGGACAGGGGACCGGGGAGCTGTTTTTT
TRBD1	TRBV7-2	.	TRBJ1-1	CASSFQGDSTEAFF	TGTGCCAGCAGCTTCCAGGGGGACTCCACTGAAGCTTTCTTT
.	TRBV27	once	TRBJ1-1	CASSNGGGGVNTEAFF	TGTGCCAGCAGTAATGGGGGTGGGGGGGTGAACACTGAAGCTTTCTTT
.	TRBV25-1	.	TRBJ2-5	CASSELGRDQETQYF	TGTGCCAGCAGTGAATTGGGCAGGGACCAAGAGACCCAGTACTTC
.	TRBV7-9	.	TRBJ2-7	CASSLSGGSYEQYF	TGTGCCAGCAGCTTAAGTGGAGGTTCCTACGAGCAGTACTTC
.	TRBV25-1	.	TRBJ1-4	CASSEPGYVSTNEKLFF	TGTGCCAGCAGTGAACCGGGATACGTTTCAACTAATGAAAAACTGTTTTTT
.	TRBV2	.	TRBJ1-2	CASSVLGVYGYTF	TGTGCCAGCAGCGTATTGGGGGTCTATGGCTACACCTTC
.	TRBV2	few	TRBJ1-3	CASSTRPISGNTIYF	TGTGCCAGCAGTACGCGACCGATCTCTGGAAACACCATATATTTT
.	TRBV6-5	.	TRBJ1-5	CASSSGTANQPQHF	TGTGCCAGCAGTTCCGGGACGGCGAATCAGCCCCAGCATTTT